This T cell receptor (beta chain) was recovered during a study of blood T cells in healthy people across ages. About this clonotype itself: The antigen is not known.

For every donor, a draw yielded ten milliliters of peripheral blood. Trimming removed 3 bases from V and 12 bases from J; junction bases left unmatched: 8. The germline gives CDR1 LNHNV, CDR2 YYDKDF (reference sequence). This CDR3 has 13 amino acids. A second PCR of 7 to 11 cycles used a sample-barcoded 5' primer and a J-beta primer mix. TCRdb re-called the 5' RACE reads with MiXCR, one entry per CDR3 protein. The sample includes hundreds of thousands of distinct CDR3 sequences, less than 40% of them seen just once. The study's findings and limits: Strongly correlated with naive T cell percentage was TCR beta diversity. Older age went with lower TCR beta diversity per million T cells, in a roughly linear way. The authors considered diversity estimates from one million T cells to be underestimates.

This clonotype was sampled from a woman aged 80 or older in good health. The V gene is TRBV15, the J gene TRBJ2-3, with 8 bases fitting TRBD2. Sequences were obtained from blood. CDR3 protein: CATSRDRGGNQYF. The DNA of the CDR3 is TGTGCCACCAGCAGGGACCGGGGGGGAAATCAGTATTTT. Full variable domain (remainder filled in from reference TRBV15 and TRBJ2-3): DAMVIQNPRYQVTQFGKPVTLSCSQTLNHNVMYWYQQKSSQAPKLLFHYYDKDFNNEADTPDNFQSRRPNTSFCFLDIRSPGLGDTAMYLCATSRDRGGNQYFGPGTRLTVL.